This T cell receptor beta chain stems from a study of vaccination and CD4 T cells after COVID-19. Study-wide background: Researchers treated control cultures with a CEFX pool, an HIV-1 Nef pool, or no peptide.

At the Johns Hopkins FTIC core, DNA taken from cultured CD4+ T cells was sequenced by way of the Oncomine TCR Beta short-read assay. TCRdb re-called the PCR reads through MiXCR, storing one row per CDR3 protein. The table shows over 8,500 distinct CDR3 sequences, with approximately 67% occurring only once. The length of the CDR3 is 15 residues. Germline V gives CDR1 SGHVS, CDR2 FQNEAQ. Between the trimmed V and J ends, which lost 5 bases and 1 base, there was a span of 11 bases. Treatment specified: approximately 11-day PBMC culture with coronavirus spike peptide pools or control peptides (ViraFEST assay). Dates of positive PCR ran from March to December 2020, before US Alpha, Beta and Delta variants. This clonotype was recorded a few times. Its matching antigen is unknown.

The genes are TRBV7-8 and TRBJ2-2; possible D gene TRBD1, 6 bases. Material: CD4+ T cells from blood, cultured in vitro, obtained before SARS-CoV-2 vaccination. The sequence came from a human donor who had recovered from COVID-19. Here the CDR3 reads CASSLQGRNTGELFF. The CDR3 DNA reads TGTGCCAGCAGCCTACAGGGAAGGAACACCGGGGAGCTGTTTTTT.